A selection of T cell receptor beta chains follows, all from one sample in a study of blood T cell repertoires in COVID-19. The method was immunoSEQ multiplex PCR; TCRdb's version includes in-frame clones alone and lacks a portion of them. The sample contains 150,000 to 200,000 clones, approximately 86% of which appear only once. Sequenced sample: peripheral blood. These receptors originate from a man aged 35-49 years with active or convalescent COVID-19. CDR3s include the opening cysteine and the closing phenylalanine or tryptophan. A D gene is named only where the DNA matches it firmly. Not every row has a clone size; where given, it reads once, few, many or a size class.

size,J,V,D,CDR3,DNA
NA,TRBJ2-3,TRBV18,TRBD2,CASSPLGGGAVDTQYF,TGTGCCAGCTCACCACTTGGCGGGGGGGCTGTAGATACGCAGTATTTT
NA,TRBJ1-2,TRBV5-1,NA,CASSSHDSRLAGYTF,TGCGCCAGCAGCTCCCATGATTCGCGCTTAGCTGGCTACACCTTC
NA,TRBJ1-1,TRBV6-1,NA,CASSERWNTEAFF,TGTGCCAGCAGTGAACGGTGGAACACTGAAGCTTTCTTT
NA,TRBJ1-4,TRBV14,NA,CASSQVQGIKEKLFF,TGTGCCAGCAGCCAAGTCCAGGGAATAAAGGAAAAACTGTTTTTT
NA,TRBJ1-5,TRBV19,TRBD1,CASSMDRGYSNQPQHF,TGTGCCAGTAGTATGGACAGGGGGTATAGCAATCAGCCCCAGCATTTT
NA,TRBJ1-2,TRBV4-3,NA,CASSPRFNDGYTF,TGCGCCAGCAGCCCACGGTTCAATGATGGCTACACCTTC
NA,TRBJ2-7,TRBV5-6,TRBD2,CASSSGTSGSYEQYF,TGTGCCAGCAGCTCCGGGACTAGCGGGAGCTACGAGCAGTACTTC
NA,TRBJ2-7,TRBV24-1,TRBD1,CATSDPQGAEEEQYF,TGTGCCACCAGTGACCCACAGGGGGCGGAGGAAGAGCAGTACTTC
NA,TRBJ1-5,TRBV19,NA,CASSIAALNQPQHF,TGTGCCAGTAGTATTGCGGCTCTCAATCAGCCCCAGCATTTT
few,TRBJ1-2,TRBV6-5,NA,CASSYSRAHYGYTF,TGTGCCAGCAGTTACTCGAGGGCCCACTATGGCTACACCTTC
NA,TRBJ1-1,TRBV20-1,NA,CSADRNTEAFF,TGCAGTGCCGACAGGAACACTGAAGCTTTCTTT
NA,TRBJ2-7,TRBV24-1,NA,CATSEYTGFKQYF,TGTGCCACCAGTGAATATACAGGGTTTAAGCAGTACTTC
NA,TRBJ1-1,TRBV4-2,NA,CASSQDQENTEAFF,TGTGCCAGCAGCCAAGACCAGGAGAACACTGAAGCTTTCTTT
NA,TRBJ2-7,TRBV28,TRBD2,CASRLGTSGSYEQYF,TGTGCCAGCAGACTCGGGACTAGCGGCTCCTACGAGCAGTACTTC
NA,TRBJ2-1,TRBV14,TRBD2,CASSQGALAGGNEQFF,TGTGCCAGCAGCCAAGGAGCGCTAGCGGGGGGCAATGAGCAGTTCTTC
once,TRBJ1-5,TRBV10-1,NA,CASSEWVTGYSNQPQHF,TGCGCCAGCAGTGAGTGGGTGACAGGATATAGCAATCAGCCCCAGCATTTT
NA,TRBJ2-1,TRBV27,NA,CAREDSSDNEQFF,TGTGCCAGGGAGGACAGTTCCGACAATGAGCAGTTCTTC
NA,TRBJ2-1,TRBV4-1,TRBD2,CASNRGGRDNEQFF,TGCGCCAGCAACCGGGGGGGCAGGGACAATGAGCAGTTCTTC
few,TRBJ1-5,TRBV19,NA,CASSTYKFHREFQPQHF,TGTGCCAGTAGTACCTACAAATTCCACAGGGAGTTCCAGCCCCAGCATTTT
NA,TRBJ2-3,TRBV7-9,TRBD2,CASSLGTSGTDTQYF,TGTGCCAGCAGCTTAGGGACTAGCGGGACAGATACGCAGTATTTT
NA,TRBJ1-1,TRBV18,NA,CASSLQGYTEAFF,TGTGCCAGCTCACTACAGGGCTACACTGAAGCTTTCTTT
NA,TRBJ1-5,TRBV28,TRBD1,CASSHPRGTGPVF,TGTGCCAGCAGCCATCCCAGGGGGACAGGTCCGGTTTTT
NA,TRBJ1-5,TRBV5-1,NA,CASSLGEWSNQPQHF,TGCGCCAGCAGCTTGGGGGAGTGGAGCAATCAGCCCCAGCATTTT
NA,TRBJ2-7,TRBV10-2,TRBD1,CASSETGQGLPYEQYF,TGCGCCAGCAGTGAGACCGGACAGGGGCTGCCCTACGAGCAGTACTTC